A single sample is the source of the 24 T cell receptor beta chains below, sequenced in a study of T cells after yellow fever vaccination. TCRdb itself ran the 5' RACE reads through MiXCR, one entry per CDR3 protein. The sample includes some 400,000 distinct CDR3 sequences, about 6.2% seen only once; the top ten take 15%. The starting material was PBMCs, obtained 5 days after the yellow fever booster vaccination. These receptors were taken from a man in his thirties or forties who received the YFV17D yellow fever vaccine.

The rearrangement links TRBV5-1 to TRBJ2-5; the match to TRBD2 covers 8 bases. J gave up 5 bases and V 4 bases, and 7 bases lay outside the gene matches. Per germline, CDR1 SGHRS and CDR2 YFSETQ. This CDR3 has 14 residues. The CDR3 bases are TGCGCCAGCAGCCAGAGCGGGAGACGGGAGACCCAGTACTTC. Amino acid sequence: CASSQSGRRETQYF.

Comments on this clonotype: One base away lies a much larger clone, so this may be a sequencing read error. V gene TRBV4-1 combines with J gene TRBJ2-7; TRBD1 is a possible D gene (6 bases). The CDR3 has 16 amino acids. Looked up from germline, CDR1 is MGHRA and CDR2 is YSYEKL. The V and J ends lost 2 bases and 1 base respectively, with 15 bases between them. The CDR3 DNA reads TGCGCCAGCAGCCAATATCCAGGGGTTAGGTCCTACGAGCAGTACTTC. Translation gives CASSQYPGVRSYEQYF.

V gene TRBV29-1 combines with J gene TRBJ1-1; 10 nucleotides align to TRBD1. Losses at the gene ends were 4 bases for V and 1 base for J; bases not matched to a gene: 3. Germline loops: CDR1 SQVTM, CDR2 ANQGSEA. There are 14 residues in the CDR3. This CDR3 reads CSVVRQGANTEAFF. In DNA form, the CDR3 reads TGCAGCGTTGTTCGACAGGGGGCGAACACTGAAGCTTTCTTT.

On this clonotype itself: This may come from a read error, since a much larger clone is one base off. The chain has TRBV2 and TRBJ2-2, with D perhaps matching TRBD1 (5 bases). This CDR3 has 14 residues. Germline lookup yields CDR1 SNHLY and CDR2 FYNNEI. CDR3 DNA: TGTGCCAGCAGGGAGACAGTTAACACCCGGGAGCTGTTTTTT. It is translated as CASRETVNTRELFF.

Only a few counts were recorded for this clonotype. The V and J genes are TRBV29-1 and TRBJ2-5; the match to TRBD1 covers 9 bases. This CDR3 is built from 14 residues. Per germline, CDR1 SQVTM and CDR2 ANQGSEA. V shed 3 bases, J shed 6 bases, and the junction held 8 bases outside the gene matches. The CDR3 sequence: CSVDGQGPLKTQYF. The DNA for the CDR3 is TGCAGCGTTGATGGACAGGGGCCTTTGAAGACCCAGTACTTC. The variable domain in full, completed from reference TRBV29-1 and TRBJ2-5, reads SAVISQKPSRDICQRGTSLTIQCQVDSQVTMMFWYRQQPGQSLTLIATANQGSEATYESGFVIDKFPISRPNLTFSTLTVSNMSPEDSSIYLCSVDGQGPLKTQYFGPGTRLLVL.

This chain connects TRBV7-2 to TRBJ2-1; 8 bases are a match to TRBD2. Germline V lookup: CDR1 SGHTA, CDR2 FQGNSA. CDR3 length: 15 residues. V shed 2 bases and J 1 base; nucleotides not matched to a gene: 1. Here the CDR3 reads CASSLQRESYNEQFF. For the CDR3, the DNA is TGTGCCAGCAGCTTACAGCGGGAGTCCTACAATGAGCAGTTCTTC.

This clonotype turned up a few times. The V and J genes are TRBV6-5 and TRBJ1-6, with D tentatively TRBD1 (5 bases). The V and J ends lost 6 bases and 8 bases respectively, with 8 bases between them. The CDR3 is 12 amino acids. Per the germline V gene, CDR1 is MNHEY and CDR2 is SVGAGI. The CDR3 spells CASSPGYSPLHF. CDR3 in DNA: TGTGCCAGCAGCCCAGGGTATTCACCCCTCCACTTT.

This clonotype was seen many times. The DNA of the CDR3 is TGTGCCAGCTCGCTTAAGGGCAGGCCCCCACGAAACACCGGGGAGCTGTTTTTT. It encodes CASSLKGRPPRNTGELFF. The J gene is TRBJ2-2, the V gene TRBV18; no firm D call. This CDR3 is built from 18 residues. Trimming shortened V by 6 bases and J by 2 bases, and 22 bases separated the two germline ends. The germline V gene encodes CDR1 KGHSH and CDR2 LQKENI.

Ten or more counts support this clonotype. The chain has TRBV12-3 or TRBV12-4 and TRBJ2-7; D might be TRBD1 (5 bases). The CDR3 is 14 residues long. V lost 6 bases and J lost 6, with 18 bases in between. CDR3 amino acids: CASRQDTGLSEQYF. CDR3 DNA: TGTGCCAGCAGACAGGACACAGGCCTTAGCGAGCAGTACTTC.

This chain joins TRBV6-1 and TRBJ2-1, with 10 positions matching TRBD1. V shed 5 bases, J shed 7 bases, and the junction held 8 bases outside the gene matches. There are 15 residues in the CDR3. CDR1 MNHNS and CDR2 SASEGT come from the germline V gene. This chain's CDR3 is CASSKPGQGSNEQFF. CDR3 nucleotide sequence: TGTGCCAGCAGTAAACCGGGACAGGGGTCAAATGAGCAGTTCTTC.

Ten or more counts support this clonotype. The CDR3, as DNA: TGCGCCAGCAGCCAAGAAGTGTTCACCGGGGAGCTGTTTTTT. It encodes CASSQEVFTGELFF. The V and J genes are TRBV4-3 and TRBJ2-2; D gene uncertain. The CDR3 is 14 residues long. The ends were cut back, 0 bases at V and 4 bases at J, with 6 bases in the middle. Germline CDR1 and CDR2: LGHNA and YSLEER.

V and J are TRBV12-3 or TRBV12-4 and TRBJ2-2; TRBD1 agrees at 9 bases. Trimming took 9 bases from V and 5 from J; bases not matched to a gene: 7. The CDR3 is 14 amino acids. This CDR3 reads CASLMGTGTGELFF. CDR3 DNA: TGTGCCAGTCTTATGGGGACAGGGACCGGGGAGCTGTTTTTT.

This clonotype was seen a few times. This chain links TRBV29-1 with TRBJ1-1, with D perhaps matching TRBD1 (6 bases). Germline lookup yields CDR1 SQVTM and CDR2 ANQGSEA. Trimming left V 4 bases short and J 1 base short, with 10 bases between. The CDR3 length is 13 residues. The CDR3 is CSVVRGGNTEAFF. The CDR3 DNA follows: TGCAGCGTTGTTCGAGGGGGGAACACTGAAGCTTTCTTT.

This clonotype showed up just a few times. The V gene is TRBV29-1, the J gene TRBJ1-1; no reliable D call. The CDR3 runs to 16 residues. Per the germline V gene, CDR1 is SQVTM and CDR2 is ANQGSEA. Trimming took off 6 bases at V and 1 base at J, with 21 bases between the two ends. The CDR3 loop is CSVYERGTDTNTEAFF. The DNA of the CDR3 is TGCAGCGTCTACGAACGGGGTACCGACACGAACACTGAAGCTTTCTTT.

This sequence joins TRBV27 and TRBJ2-2, with D tentatively TRBD1 (5 bases). The CDR3 runs to 18 residues. CDR1 is MNHEY, CDR2 SMNVEV, per germline (reference sequence). Trimming removed 6 bases at V and 4 bases at J, with 24 bases between. The CDR3 bases are TGTGCCAGCAGCGGACGGCGCTCAGATCGAAGGGGCACCGGGGAGCTGTTTTTT. Protein: CASSGRRSDRRGTGELFF.

In its sample, this clonotype was seen many times. The V and J genes are TRBV28 and TRBJ2-4; D perhaps matches TRBD1 (6 bases). The CDR3 extends over 16 amino acids. V lost 6 bases to trimming and J lost 9 bases, with 24 bases between them. CDR1 MDHEN and CDR2 SYDVKM come from the germline V gene. The CDR3 DNA reads as TGTGCCAGCAGACCGATTTACCCTGGACAGCCAGGCATTCAGTACTTC. It is translated as CASRPIYPGQPGIQYF.

This clonotype was observed a handful of times. The rearrangement uses TRBV28 and TRBJ1-1, with D uncertain. The CDR3 spans 13 residues. V lost 10 bases and J lost 1, with 13 bases in between. In germline, CDR1 is MDHEN, CDR2 SYDVKM. The CDR3 loop is CATLVWGNTEAFF. CDR3 nucleotide sequence: TGTGCCACCCTAGTTTGGGGGAACACTGAAGCTTTCTTT.

This chain joins TRBV11-2 and TRBJ2-5; the D gene is possibly TRBD1 (5 bases). V shed 5 bases and J shed 4 bases, with 20 bases lying between them. The CDR3 has 16 residues. CDR1 SGHAT and CDR2 FQNNGV come from the germline V gene. The CDR3 region is CASSKHQGFPPETQYF. The CDR3, as DNA: TGTGCCAGCAGCAAACACCAGGGATTTCCTCCAGAGACCCAGTACTTC. Full variable domain (missing parts from reference TRBV11-2 and TRBJ2-5): EAGVAQSPRYKIIEKRQSVAFWCNPISGHATLYWYQQILGQGPKLLIQFQNNGVVDDSQLPKDRFSAERLKGVDSTLKIQPAKLEDSAVYLCASSKHQGFPPETQYFGPGTRLLVL.

This clonotype was recorded at least ten times. V gene TRBV6-5 combines with J gene TRBJ2-5; 10 positions match TRBD2. Looked up from germline, CDR1 is MNHEY and CDR2 is SVGAGI. V was clipped by 6 bases and J by 4 bases; unmatched bases: 2. CDR3 size: 13 residues. The CDR3 spells CASRLAGGETQYF. CDR3 in DNA: TGTGCCAGCAGGTTAGCGGGAGGAGAGACCCAGTACTTC.

This clonotype has only a few counts. V usage is TRBV7-3 and J usage is TRBJ2-3; D remains ambiguous. This CDR3 comprises 15 residues. Germline values: CDR1 SGHTA, CDR2 FQGTGA. V shed 5 bases and J shed 1 base, with 13 bases lying between them. The CDR3, as DNA: TGTGCCAGCAGCCTGGATAGAGACCGCACAGATACGCAGTATTTT. It encodes CASSLDRDRTDTQYF.

This chain joins TRBV6-4 and TRBJ1-1; TRBD1 might be the D (5 bases). CDR1 is MRHNA and CDR2 is SNTAGT in the germline V gene. The germline V and J ends were trimmed by 4 bases and 11 bases, with 11 bases remaining between them. The CDR3 runs 11 residues. CDR3: CASSGGGVAFF. In nucleotides, the CDR3 is TGTGCCAGCAGTGGTGGAGGGGTGGCTTTCTTT.

This clonotype was counted between two and nine times. The rearrangement uses TRBV20-1 and TRBJ2-5, with 12 bases fitting TRBD2. J lost 1 base, V lost 6 bases, and 9 bases had no gene match. CDR1 and CDR2 (germline): DFQATT, SNEGSKA (reference sequence). The CDR3 is 16 amino acids. The CDR3, as DNA: TGCAGTGCCTCTCGGACTAGCGGGGAACGCCAAGAGACCCAGTACTTC. It codes for CSASRTSGERQETQYF.

Ten or more counts support this clonotype. The rearrangement uses TRBV7-2 and TRBJ2-1; 9 bases align to TRBD2. This CDR3 comprises 15 residues. Germline CDR1 reads SGHTA; CDR2 reads FQGNSA. V lost 5 bases to trimming and J lost 5 bases; unmatched junction nucleotides: 7. The CDR3: CASSPATSGNNEQFF. The CDR3 region has the DNA TGTGCCAGCAGCCCCGCGACTAGCGGAAACAATGAGCAGTTCTTC.

This clonotype was observed a handful of times. The chain links TRBV6-1 to TRBJ2-5; tentative D call: TRBD1 (7 bases). Germline CDR1 MNHNS, CDR2 SASEGT. V lost 6 bases to trimming and J lost 4 bases, with 15 bases between them. This CDR3 has 14 amino acids. The CDR3 protein is CASRKSGGRETQYF. The CDR3 DNA sequence: TGTGCCAGCAGGAAATCAGGGGGGCGAGAGACCCAGTACTTC.